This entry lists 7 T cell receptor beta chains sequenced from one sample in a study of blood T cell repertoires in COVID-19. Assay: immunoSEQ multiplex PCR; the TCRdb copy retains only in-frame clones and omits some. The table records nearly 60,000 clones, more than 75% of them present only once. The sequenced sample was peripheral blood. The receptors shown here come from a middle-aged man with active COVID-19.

The chain's CDR3 is CASSPPRGRETEAFF. DNA of the CDR3: TGTGCCAGCAGTCCACCCAGGGGGCGTGAGACTGAAGCTTTCTTT. V usage is TRBV28 and J usage is TRBJ1-1, with 8 nucleotides matching TRBD1. With 5 bases clipped from V and 5 bases from J, the junction kept 10 bases outside the gene matches. CDR1 is MDHEN and CDR2 is SYDVKM in the germline V gene. CDR3 length: 15 amino acids.

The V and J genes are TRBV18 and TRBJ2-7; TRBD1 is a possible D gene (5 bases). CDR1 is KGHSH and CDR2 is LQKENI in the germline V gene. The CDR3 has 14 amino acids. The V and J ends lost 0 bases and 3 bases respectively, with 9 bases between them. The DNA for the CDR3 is TGTGCCAGCTCACCACCTCTCGACAGCTACGAGCAGTACTTC. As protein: CASSPPLDSYEQYF.

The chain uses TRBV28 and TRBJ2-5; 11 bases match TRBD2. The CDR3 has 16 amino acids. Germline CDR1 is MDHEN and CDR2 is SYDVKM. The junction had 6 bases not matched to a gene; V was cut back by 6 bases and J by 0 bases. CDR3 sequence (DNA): TGTGCCAGCAGCCACCTAGCGGGAGGAAACCAAGAGACCCAGTACTTC. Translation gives CASSHLAGGNQETQYF.

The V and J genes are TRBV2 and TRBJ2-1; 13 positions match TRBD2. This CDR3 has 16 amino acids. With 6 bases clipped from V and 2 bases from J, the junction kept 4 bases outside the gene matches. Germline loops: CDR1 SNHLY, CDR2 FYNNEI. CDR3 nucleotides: TGTGCCAGCAGAGGACTAGCGGGAGAAGCCTACAATGAGCAGTTCTTC. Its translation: CASRGLAGEAYNEQFF.

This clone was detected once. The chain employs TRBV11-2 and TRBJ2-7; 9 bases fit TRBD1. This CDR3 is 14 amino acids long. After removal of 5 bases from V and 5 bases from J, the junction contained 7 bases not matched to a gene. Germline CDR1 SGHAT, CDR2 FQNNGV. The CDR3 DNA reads TGTGCCAGCAGCCCTCGGGGACAGGGTCACGAGCAGTACTTC. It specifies CASSPRGQGHEQYF. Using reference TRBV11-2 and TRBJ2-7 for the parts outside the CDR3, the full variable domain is EAGVAQSPRYKIIEKRQSVAFWCNPISGHATLYWYQQILGQGPKLLIQFQNNGVVDDSQLPKDRFSAERLKGVDSTLKIQPAKLEDSAVYLCASSPRGQGHEQYFGPGTRLTVT.

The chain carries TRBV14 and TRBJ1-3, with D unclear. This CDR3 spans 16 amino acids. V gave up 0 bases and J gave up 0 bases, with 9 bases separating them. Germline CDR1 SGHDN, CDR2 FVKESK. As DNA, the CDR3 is TGTGCCAGCAGCCAAGATTCGAGATACTCTGGAAACACCATATATTTT. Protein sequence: CASSQDSRYSGNTIYF. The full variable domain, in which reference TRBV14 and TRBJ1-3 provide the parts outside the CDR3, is EAGVTQFPSHSVIEKGQTVTLRCDPISGHDNLYWYRRVMGKEIKFLLHFVKESKQDESGMPNNRFLAERTGGTYSTLKVQPAELEDSGVYFCASSQDSRYSGNTIYFGEGSWLTVV.

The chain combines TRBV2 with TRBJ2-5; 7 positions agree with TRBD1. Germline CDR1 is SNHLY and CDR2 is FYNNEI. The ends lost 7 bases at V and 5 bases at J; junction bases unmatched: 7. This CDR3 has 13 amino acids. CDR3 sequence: CASNYRGRETQYF. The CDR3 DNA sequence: TGTGCCAGCAATTACAGGGGTCGTGAGACCCAGTACTTC.